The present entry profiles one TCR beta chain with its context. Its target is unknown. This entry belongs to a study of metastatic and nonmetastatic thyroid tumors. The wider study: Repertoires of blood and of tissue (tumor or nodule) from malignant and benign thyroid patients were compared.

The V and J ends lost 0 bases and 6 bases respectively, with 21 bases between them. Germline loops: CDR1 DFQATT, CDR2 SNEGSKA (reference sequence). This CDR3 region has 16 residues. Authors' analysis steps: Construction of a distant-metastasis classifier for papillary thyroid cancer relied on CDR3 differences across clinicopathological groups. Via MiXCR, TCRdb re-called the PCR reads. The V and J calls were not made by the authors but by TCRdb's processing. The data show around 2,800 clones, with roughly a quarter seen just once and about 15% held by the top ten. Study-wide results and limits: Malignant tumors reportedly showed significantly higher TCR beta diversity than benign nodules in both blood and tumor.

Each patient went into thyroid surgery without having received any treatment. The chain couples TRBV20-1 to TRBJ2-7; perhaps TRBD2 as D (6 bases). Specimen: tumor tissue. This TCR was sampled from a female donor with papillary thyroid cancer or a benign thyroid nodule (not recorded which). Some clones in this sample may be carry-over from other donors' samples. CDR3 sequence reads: CSARDNYGTRWGEQYF. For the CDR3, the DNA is TGCAGTGCTAGAGACAACTATGGGACTCGTTGGGGCGAGCAGTACTTC.